This is a list of T cell receptor beta chains from one sample in a study of blood T cells in healthy people across ages. In TCRdb, the 5' RACE reads were re-called with MiXCR into one record per CDR3 protein. The table lists about 670,000 distinct CDR3 sequences, around 43% of them singletons. The specimen was blood. All receptors come from an elderly man in good health. CDR3s include the opening cysteine and the closing phenylalanine or tryptophan. For some rows the clone size is stated as once, few or many, or as a class when expanded; others skip it.

13 TRBJ2-1 TRBV20-1 few CSARPTSGDEQFF
16 TRBJ2-1 TRBV7-2 few CASSPLGALTRNEQFF
16 TRBJ2-5 TRBV6-2/TRBV6-3 NA CASSYSTGLKVGTQYF
19 TRBJ2-1 TRBV6-2/TRBV6-3 NA CASSYDKTLSLLSGNEQFF
13 TRBJ2-7 TRBV20-1 once CSATGTGGYEQYF
14 TRBJ2-5 TRBV6-6 few CASTRGLGVNEQYF
14 TRBJ1-3 TRBV27 once CASSPGQGVGTIYF
16 TRBJ2-3 TRBV4-1 few CANSQDPPGASDTQYF
12 TRBJ2-3 TRBV9 NA CASSPYDDTQYF
16 TRBJ2-1 TRBV4-2 NA CASSQGSPNGYNEQFF
13 TRBJ1-1 TRBV3-1 NA CASSQVRASEAFF
14 TRBJ2-7 TRBV2 NA CASSDKRDSYEQYF
14 TRBJ2-3 TRBV27 many CASGNRAGTDTQYF
13 TRBJ2-1 TRBV7-6 NA CASSLVPRNEQFF
15 TRBJ2-3 TRBV7-2 few CASSLVSSSQDTQYF
14 TRBJ2-2 TRBV2 NA CASNVGGDTGELFF
11 TRBJ2-7 TRBV28 few CASSFLYEQYF
18 TRBJ1-5 TRBV5-5 NA CASSPRGPSGSTNQPQHF
13 TRBJ2-7 TRBV29-1 few CSVSGTGIYEQYF
14 TRBJ2-7 TRBV7-9 NA CASSPLAVEDEQYF
13 TRBJ2-7 TRBV10-1 many CASSAGGTYEQYF
14 TRBJ2-4 TRBV9 NA CASSVSGGAVEQYF
16 TRBJ2-5 TRBV11-3 NA CASSSHALPSNNEQYF